This T cell receptor beta chain was identified in a study of T cell responses to AZD1222 COVID-19 vaccine. This table comes from immunoSEQ multiplex PCR, and its TCRdb copy is limited to in-frame clones, with some not included. The sample includes about 140,000 clones, 93% of them seen just once. Overall study results and limits: Only a handful of people who got AZD1222 tested seropositive at baseline. Sampling that yielded the repertoires occurred only after the peak T cell response. Spike-specific TCR breadth and depth went up after people got two AZD1222 doses. Nearly half of the spike-specific TCRs reportedly recognize variant regions that carry no mutations.

As for this clone: The antigen remains unidentified.

This CDR3 is built from 13 residues. Germline CDR1 is WSHSY and CDR2 is SAAADI. Between the trimmed V and J ends, which lost 0 bases and 5 bases, there was a span of 6 bases. This chain joins TRBV10-2 and TRBJ2-3; D is undetermined. Sequenced material: peripheral blood, taken on day 0 of AZD1222 vaccination. The receptor comes from an adult in good health. This CDR3 reads CASSESRVDTQYF. The DNA of the CDR3 is TGCGCCAGCAGTGAGTCGAGAGTAGATACGCAGTATTTT.